This TCR beta chain was captured in a study of T-cell reconstitution after alpha-beta-depleted transplantation in children. Per germline, CDR1 DFQATT and CDR2 SNEGSKA (reference sequence). J gave up 4 bases and V 3 bases, and 8 bases lay outside the gene matches. The CDR3 consists of 14 residues. Unique molecular identifiers were incorporated into the prepared TCRbeta library. TCRdb reprocessed the PCR reads via MiXCR and lists one record per CDR3 protein. This table has 670,000 or so distinct CDR3 sequences, around 14% appearing once. This clonotype appeared many times. Material: PBMCs, obtained before TCRalphabeta/CD19-depleted stem cell transplant. The chain links TRBV20-1 to TRBJ2-7; the match to TRBD2 covers 8 bases. The origin of this receptor is a girl under 10 years old with congenital amegakaryocytic thrombocytopenia, due to receive a stem cell transplant. CDR3 residues: CSASLREGVYEQYF. The CDR3, as DNA: TGCAGTGCTAGTCTTCGGGAGGGTGTGTACGAGCAGTACTTC.